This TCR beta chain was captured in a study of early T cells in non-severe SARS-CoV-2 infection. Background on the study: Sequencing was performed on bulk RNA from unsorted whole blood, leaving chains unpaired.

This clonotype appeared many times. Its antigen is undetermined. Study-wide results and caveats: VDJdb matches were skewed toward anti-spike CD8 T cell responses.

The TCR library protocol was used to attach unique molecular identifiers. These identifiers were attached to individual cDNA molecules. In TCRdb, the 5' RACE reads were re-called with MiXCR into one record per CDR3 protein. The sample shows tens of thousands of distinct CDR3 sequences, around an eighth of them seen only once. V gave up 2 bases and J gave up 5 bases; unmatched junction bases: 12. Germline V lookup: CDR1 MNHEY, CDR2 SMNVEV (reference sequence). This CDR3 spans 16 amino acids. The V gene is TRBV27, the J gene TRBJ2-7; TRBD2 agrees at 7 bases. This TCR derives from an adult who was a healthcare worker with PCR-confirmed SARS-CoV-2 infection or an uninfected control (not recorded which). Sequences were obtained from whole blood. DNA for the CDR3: TGTGCCAGCAGTTTAGGGGCAGGTTCTCTAGCGGACGAGCAGTACTTC. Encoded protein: CASSLGAGSLADEQYF.